This entry is about one T cell receptor (beta chain). The data stem from a study of blood T cell repertoires in COVID-19. Study in general: T cells, B-cell-depleted T cells, or PBMCs provided the cDNA or gDNA that served as material.

The germline CDR1 and CDR2 sequences are LNHDA and SQIVND (reference sequence). The CDR3 length is 14 residues. Trimming took 6 bases from V and 3 from J; bases not matched to a gene: 5. In the original workflow: The authors estimated nucleated cell counts from reference gene primer amplification. The protocol was immunoSEQ multiplex PCR, while the TCRdb copy is restricted to in-frame clones and leaves out a portion. V, J and clone size were drawn from that table, and D and trimming were deduced from the DNA. The sample holds hundreds of thousands of clones; 87% are singletons and the top ten take less than 15%.

This chain connects TRBV19 to TRBJ2-7; 10 nucleotides match TRBD2. The source is a woman younger than 30 who had recovered from COVID-19. The material sequenced was peripheral blood. CDR3 region: CASSSSGSIYEQYF. The CDR3 DNA reads TGTGCCAGTAGCTCTAGCGGGAGTATCTACGAGCAGTACTTC.